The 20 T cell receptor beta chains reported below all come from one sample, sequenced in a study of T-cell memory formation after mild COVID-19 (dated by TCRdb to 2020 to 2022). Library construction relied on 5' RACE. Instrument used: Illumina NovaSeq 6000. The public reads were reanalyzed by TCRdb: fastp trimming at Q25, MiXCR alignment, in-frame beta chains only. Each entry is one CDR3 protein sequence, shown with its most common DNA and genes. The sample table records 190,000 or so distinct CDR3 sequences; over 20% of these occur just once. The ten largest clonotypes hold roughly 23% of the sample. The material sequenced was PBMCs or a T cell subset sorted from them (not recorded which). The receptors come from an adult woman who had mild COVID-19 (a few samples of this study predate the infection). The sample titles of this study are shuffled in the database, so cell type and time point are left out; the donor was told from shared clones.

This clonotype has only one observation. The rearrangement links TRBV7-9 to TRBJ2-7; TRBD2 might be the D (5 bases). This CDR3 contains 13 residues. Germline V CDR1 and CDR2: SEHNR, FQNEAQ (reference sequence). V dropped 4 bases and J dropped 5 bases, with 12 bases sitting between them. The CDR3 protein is CASSSSGINEQYF. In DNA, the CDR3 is TGTGCCAGCAGCTCGTCGGGAATCAACGAGCAGTACTTC.

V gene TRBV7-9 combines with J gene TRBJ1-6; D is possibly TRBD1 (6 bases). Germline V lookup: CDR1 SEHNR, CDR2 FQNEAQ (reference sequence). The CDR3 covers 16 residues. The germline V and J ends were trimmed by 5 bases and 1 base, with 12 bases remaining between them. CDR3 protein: CASSTTGFSYNSPLHF. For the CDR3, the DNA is TGTGCCAGCAGCACGACAGGATTTTCCTATAATTCACCCCTCCACTTT.

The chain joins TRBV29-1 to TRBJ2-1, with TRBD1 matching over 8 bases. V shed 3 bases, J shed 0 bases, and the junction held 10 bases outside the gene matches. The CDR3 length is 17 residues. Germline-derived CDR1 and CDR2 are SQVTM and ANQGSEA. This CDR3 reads CSVEEQGARRSYNEQFF. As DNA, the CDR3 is TGCAGCGTTGAGGAGCAGGGGGCGCGTCGCTCCTACAATGAGCAGTTCTTC.

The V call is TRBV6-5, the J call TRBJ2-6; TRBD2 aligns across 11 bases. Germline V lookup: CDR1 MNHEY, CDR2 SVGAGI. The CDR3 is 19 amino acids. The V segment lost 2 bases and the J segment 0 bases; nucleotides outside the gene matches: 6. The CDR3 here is CASSYLGLAAASGANVLTF. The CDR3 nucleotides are TGTGCCAGCAGTTACCTGGGACTAGCGGCCGCCTCTGGGGCCAACGTCCTGACTTTC.

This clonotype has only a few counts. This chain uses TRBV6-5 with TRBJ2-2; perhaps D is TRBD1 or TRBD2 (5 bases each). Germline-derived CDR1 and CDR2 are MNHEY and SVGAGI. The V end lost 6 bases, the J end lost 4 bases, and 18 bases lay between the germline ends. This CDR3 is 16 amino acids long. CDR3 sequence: CASSPTGTVVTGELFF. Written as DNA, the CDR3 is TGTGCCAGCAGCCCTACCGGGACGGTGGTCACCGGGGAGCTGTTTTTT.

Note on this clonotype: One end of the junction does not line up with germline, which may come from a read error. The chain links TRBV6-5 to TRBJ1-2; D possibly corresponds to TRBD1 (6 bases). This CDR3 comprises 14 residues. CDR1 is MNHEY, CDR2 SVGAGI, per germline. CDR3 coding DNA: TGTGCCACCAGGGAATCCCGGACAGTCTATGGTTACACCTTC. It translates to CATRESRTVYGYTF.

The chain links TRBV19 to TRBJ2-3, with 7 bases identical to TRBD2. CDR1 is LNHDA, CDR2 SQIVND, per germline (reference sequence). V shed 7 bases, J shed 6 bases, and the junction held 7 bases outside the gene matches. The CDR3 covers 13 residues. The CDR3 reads CASTLLGGDTQYF. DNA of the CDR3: TGTGCCAGTACCTTATTGGGGGGGGATACGCAGTATTTT.

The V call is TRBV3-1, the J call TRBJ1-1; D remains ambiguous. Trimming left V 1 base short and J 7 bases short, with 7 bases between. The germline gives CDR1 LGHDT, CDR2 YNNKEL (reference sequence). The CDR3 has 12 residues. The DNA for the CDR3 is TGTGCCAGCAGCCAAGCGACCAATGAAGCTTTCTTT. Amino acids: CASSQATNEAFF.

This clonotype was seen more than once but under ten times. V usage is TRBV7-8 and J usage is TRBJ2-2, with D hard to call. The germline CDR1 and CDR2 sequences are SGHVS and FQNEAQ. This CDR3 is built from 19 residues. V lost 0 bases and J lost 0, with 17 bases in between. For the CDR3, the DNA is TGTGCCAGCAGCTTAGCGCTAACAGCCGAAGTGACGAACACCGGGGAGCTGTTTTTT. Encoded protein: CASSLALTAEVTNTGELFF.

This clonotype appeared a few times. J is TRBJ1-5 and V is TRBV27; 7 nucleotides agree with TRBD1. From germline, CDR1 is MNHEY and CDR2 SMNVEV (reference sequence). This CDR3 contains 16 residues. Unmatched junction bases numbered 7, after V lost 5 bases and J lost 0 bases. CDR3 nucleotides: TGTGCCAGCAGTATGACAGGGTTGGGTAGCAATCAGCCCCAGCATTTT. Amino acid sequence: CASSMTGLGSNQPQHF.

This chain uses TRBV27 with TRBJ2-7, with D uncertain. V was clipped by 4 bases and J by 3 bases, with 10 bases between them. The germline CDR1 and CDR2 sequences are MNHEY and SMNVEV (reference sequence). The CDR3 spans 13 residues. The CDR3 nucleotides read TGTGCCAGCAGTTCAGCAGAGAACTACGAGCAGTACTTC. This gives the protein CASSSAENYEQYF.

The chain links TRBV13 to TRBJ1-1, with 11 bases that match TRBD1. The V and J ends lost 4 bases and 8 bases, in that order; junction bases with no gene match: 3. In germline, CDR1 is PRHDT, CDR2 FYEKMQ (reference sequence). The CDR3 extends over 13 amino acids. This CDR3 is CASSSGQGGEAFF. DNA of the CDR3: TGTGCCAGCAGCTCGGGACAGGGGGGCGAAGCTTTCTTT. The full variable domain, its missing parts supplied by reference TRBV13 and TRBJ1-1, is AAGVIQSPRHLIKEKRETATLKCYPIPRHDTVYWYQQGPGQDPQFLISFYEKMQSDKGSIPDRFSAQQFSDYHSELNMSSLELGDSALYFCASSSGQGGEAFFGQGTRLTVV.

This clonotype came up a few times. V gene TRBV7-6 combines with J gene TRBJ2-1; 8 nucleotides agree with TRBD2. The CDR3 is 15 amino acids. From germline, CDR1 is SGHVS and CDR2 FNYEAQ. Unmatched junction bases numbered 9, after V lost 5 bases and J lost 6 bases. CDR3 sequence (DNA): TGTGCCAGCAGCCCCGGACTAGCCCTCATCAATGAGCAGTTCTTC. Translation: CASSPGLALINEQFF.

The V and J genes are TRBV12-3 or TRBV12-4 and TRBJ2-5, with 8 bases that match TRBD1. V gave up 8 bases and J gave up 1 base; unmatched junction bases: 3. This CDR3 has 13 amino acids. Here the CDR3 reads CASRTGGQETQYF. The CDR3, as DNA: TGTGCCAGCCGAACAGGGGGCCAAGAGACCCAGTACTTC.

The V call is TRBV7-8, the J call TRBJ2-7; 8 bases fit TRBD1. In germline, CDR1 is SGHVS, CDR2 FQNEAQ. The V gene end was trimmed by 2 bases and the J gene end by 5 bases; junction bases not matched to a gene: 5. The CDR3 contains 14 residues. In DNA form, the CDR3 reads TGTGCCAGCAGCTTAAGGACAGGGCCCCACGAGCAGTACTTC. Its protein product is CASSLRTGPHEQYF.

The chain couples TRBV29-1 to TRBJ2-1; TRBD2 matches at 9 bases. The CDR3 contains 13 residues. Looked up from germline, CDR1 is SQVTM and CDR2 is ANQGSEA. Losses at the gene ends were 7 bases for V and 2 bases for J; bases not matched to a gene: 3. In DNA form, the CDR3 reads TGCAGCGGGGGACTAGCCACCTACAATGAGCAGTTCTTC. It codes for CSGGLATYNEQFF.

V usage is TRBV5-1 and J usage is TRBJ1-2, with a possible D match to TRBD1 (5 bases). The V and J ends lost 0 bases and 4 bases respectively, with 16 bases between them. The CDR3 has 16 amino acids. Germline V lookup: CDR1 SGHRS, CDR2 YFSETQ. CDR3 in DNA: TGCGCCAGCAGCTTGGTTCGGGACTCAAGAGGCTATGGCTACACCTTC. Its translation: CASSLVRDSRGYGYTF.

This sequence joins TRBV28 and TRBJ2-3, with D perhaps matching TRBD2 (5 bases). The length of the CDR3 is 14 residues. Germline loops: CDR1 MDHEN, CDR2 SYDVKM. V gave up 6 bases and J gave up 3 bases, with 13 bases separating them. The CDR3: CASRPGGRTDTQYF. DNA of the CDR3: TGTGCCAGCAGGCCTGGAGGTAGGACAGATACGCAGTATTTT.

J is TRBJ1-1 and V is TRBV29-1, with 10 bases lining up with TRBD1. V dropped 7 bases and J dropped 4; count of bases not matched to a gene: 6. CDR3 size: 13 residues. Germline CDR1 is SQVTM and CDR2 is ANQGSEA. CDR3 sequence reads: CSAGQGVATEAFF. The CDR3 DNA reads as TGCAGCGCAGGACAGGGGGTAGCCACTGAAGCTTTCTTT.

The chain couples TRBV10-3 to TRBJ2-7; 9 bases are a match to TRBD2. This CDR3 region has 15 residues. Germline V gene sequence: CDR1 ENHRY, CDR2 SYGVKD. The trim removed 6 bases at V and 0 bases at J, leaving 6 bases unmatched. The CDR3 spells CAISAEGLASYEQYF. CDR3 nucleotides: TGTGCCATCAGCGCTGAGGGACTAGCCTCCTACGAGCAGTACTTC.